Listed below are T cell receptor beta chains from one sample, sequenced in a study of Ad26.COV2.S vaccination and SARS-CoV-2 variants. Here immunoSEQ multiplex PCR was the method, and the copy in TCRdb shows in-frame clones only, minus some. This table holds about 350,000 clones, approximately 85% found once. The source material was peripheral blood, sampled in a trial of Ad26.COV2.S vaccine versus placebo. The receptors stem from a person aged 18-60 years who received the Ad26.COV2.S COVID-19 vaccine or a placebo. Both conserved end residues are part of each CDR3. The order of the fields is J gene, D gene, V gene, clone size, CDR3 DNA, CDR3 protein. D genes are given only for firm matches. Rows may omit the clone size; those that give it use once, few, many or a size class.

TRBJ1-1	NA	TRBV19	once	TGTGCCAGTAGTAACTGGTTAGGGAACACTGAAGCTTTCTTT	CASSNWLGNTEAFF
TRBJ2-7	NA	TRBV27	NA	TGTGCCAGCAGTTTGACTAGACGCTACGAGCAGTACTTC	CASSLTRRYEQYF
TRBJ2-3	NA	TRBV2	NA	TGTGCCAGCAGACTTAGCAACAAACCCACAGATACGCAGTATTTT	CASRLSNKPTDTQYF
TRBJ2-5	NA	TRBV5-1	NA	TGCGCCAGCTCTAGGGGGACTACTTCTTCTCAGTACCAAGAGACCCAGTACTTC	CASSRGTTSSQYQETQYF
TRBJ1-2	NA	TRBV19	NA	TGTGCCAGTAGTATCGGGGGGCGAATAAATGGCTACACCTTC	CASSIGGRINGYTF
TRBJ1-6	NA	TRBV6-6	NA	TGTGCCAGCAGTCCCACCGGGTTGTATGACGGGCCTCCAAGCCCACCCCTCCACTTT	CASSPTGLYDGPPSPPLHF
TRBJ1-5	NA	TRBV2	NA	TGTGCCAGCAGTGAAAACGGCGGCAATCAGCCCCAGCATTTT	CASSENGGNQPQHF
TRBJ1-1	NA	TRBV5-6	NA	TGTGCCAGCGAAATGGGATTGGGAGAGAACACTGAAGCTTTCTTT	CASEMGLGENTEAFF
TRBJ2-5	NA	TRBV5-6	NA	TGTGCCAGCAGCAGGGCGGGGCAAGAGACCCAGTACTTC	CASSRAGQETQYF
TRBJ2-5	NA	TRBV3-1/TRBV3-2	once	TGTGCCAGCAGCCAAGTTAACGGGGGCCCATCATACCAAGAGACCCAGTACTTC	CASSQVNGGPSYQETQYF
TRBJ1-5	NA	TRBV10-3	NA	TGTGCCATCAGCATGACTGTTGATAGCAATCAGCCCCAGCATTTT	CAISMTVDSNQPQHF
TRBJ2-7	NA	TRBV5-6	NA	TGTGCCAGCAGCTTGGAAGGCAGGGTCTACGAGCAGTACTTC	CASSLEGRVYEQYF
TRBJ1-2	NA	TRBV29-1	NA	TGCAGCGTTGAGAGCTGGCGGCAAGGGATTAACTATGGCTACACCTTC	CSVESWRQGINYGYTF
TRBJ1-1	TRBD1	TRBV27	NA	TGTGCCAGCAGTTTATATGGGACAGGGGCCTCGAACACTGAAGCTTTCTTT	CASSLYGTGASNTEAFF
TRBJ2-6	NA	TRBV2	NA	TGTGCCAGCAGTAAGGCGTCTGGGGCCAACGTCCTGACTTTC	CASSKASGANVLTF
TRBJ1-2	NA	TRBV19	NA	TGTGCCAGTAGATACCGGGTGGGCAACTATGGCTACACCTTC	CASRYRVGNYGYTF
TRBJ1-5	NA	TRBV15	NA	TGTGCCACCAGCAGAGATCTACGGAGATCTAGCAATCAGCCCCAGCATTTT	CATSRDLRRSSNQPQHF
TRBJ2-1	TRBD2	TRBV7-2	many	TGTGCCAGCAGCTTAGAAGTAGGGCTAGCGGGAGCAAAGGGGCAGTTCTTC	CASSLEVGLAGAKGQFF
TRBJ1-5	TRBD1	TRBV4-1	NA	TGCGCCAGCAGCCAGGAACAGGGGGCTCGTCAGCCCCAGCATTTT	CASSQEQGARQPQHF
TRBJ2-7	NA	TRBV5-5	NA	TGTGCCAGCAGCTTGGGAGTTTACGAGCAGTACTTC	CASSLGVYEQYF
TRBJ2-1	NA	TRBV6-5	few	TGTGCCAGCACTATTTTGCCGACCGATGAGCAGTTCTTC	CASTILPTDEQFF
TRBJ2-3	NA	TRBV15	NA	TGTGCCACCAGCAGAGATCTAAAGCGGGCAACCACAGATACGCAGTATTTT	CATSRDLKRATTDTQYF
TRBJ1-1	NA	TRBV3-1/TRBV3-2	NA	TGTGCCAGCAGCTATTGGAACACTGAAGCTTTCTTT	CASSYWNTEAFF
TRBJ2-5	NA	TRBV6-6	NA	TGTGCCTCCCATCGGGCTGGGGGGATGGAGACCCAGTACTTC	CASHRAGGMETQYF
TRBJ2-1	NA	TRBV5-4	NA	TGTGCCAGCACCCTCAATATCGGGTTTGCCTACAATGAGCAGTTCTTC	CASTLNIGFAYNEQFF
TRBJ2-3	TRBD2	TRBV2	NA	TGTGCCAGCAGACCCGGGACTAGCGCTAGCACAGATACGCAGTATTTT	CASRPGTSASTDTQYF
TRBJ1-1	NA	TRBV10-3	NA	TGTGCCATCAGTGAGTTGGGCAGGTGGGCTTTCTTT	CAISELGRWAFF
TRBJ1-1	NA	TRBV5-1	NA	TGCGCCAGCAGCTTGGGCGGTGTAGACACTGAAGCTTTCTTT	CASSLGGVDTEAFF
TRBJ2-7	NA	TRBV30	NA	TGTGCCTGGAGCTCCACCCCCGGACACTACGAGCAGTACTTC	CAWSSTPGHYEQYF
TRBJ2-1	NA	TRBV7-2	NA	TGTGCCAGCAGCTTAGGAACTAGTTTCAGCTACAATGAGCAGTTCTTC	CASSLGTSFSYNEQFF
TRBJ1-2	TRBD1	TRBV3-1/TRBV3-2	few	TGTGCCAGCACCCCAAGTAAGGGGGCCCGAAACTATGGCTACACCTTC	CASTPSKGARNYGYTF
TRBJ1-5	NA	TRBV19	NA	TGTGCCAGTAGCCGGAGGGCGGGAGGCTCTCATCAGCCCCAGCATTTT	CASSRRAGGSHQPQHF
TRBJ2-1	TRBD2	TRBV7-2	NA	TGTGCCAGCAGCTCCCGGGGGGGGAGCCATGAGCAGTTCTTC	CASSSRGGSHEQFF
TRBJ2-3	NA	TRBV6-6	NA	TGTGCCAGCAGTTCCGGGGGCTACCGCACAGATACGCAGTATTTT	CASSSGGYRTDTQYF
TRBJ2-5	NA	TRBV2	NA	TGTGCCAGCATACGGCTCCGGGGGCAAGAGACCCAGTACTTC	CASIRLRGQETQYF
TRBJ2-3	NA	TRBV1	NA	TGCACCAGCAGCCAAGATAGCGGGAGCCCCAACGGAGGAGATACGCAGTATTTT	CTSSQDSGSPNGGDTQYF
TRBJ2-1	TRBD1	TRBV27	NA	TGTGCCAGCAGTCAAGGACAGGGTGCGGGAATAACCTACAATGAGCAGTTCTTC	CASSQGQGAGITYNEQFF
TRBJ1-6	NA	TRBV6-5	NA	TGTGCCAGCCAGACACAGAGGGTGTATAATTCACCCCTCCACTTT	CASQTQRVYNSPLHF
TRBJ2-3	TRBD2	TRBV27	NA	TGTGCCAGCAGCCGCCTAGCGGGTGCCCAGTTGGATACGCAGTATTTT	CASSRLAGAQLDTQYF
TRBJ1-2	NA	TRBV2	NA	TGTGCCAGCAGTGAAGCCGGGCAGATCTATGGCTACACCTTC	CASSEAGQIYGYTF
TRBJ1-2	NA	TRBV5-1	NA	TGCGCCAGCAGCTTGTCGGGAGAGTATTACGGCTACACCTTC	CASSLSGEYYGYTF
TRBJ1-2	TRBD1	TRBV5-4	NA	TGTGCCAGCAGAAGAGGGACAGGGATTGAGGGCTACACCTTC	CASRRGTGIEGYTF
TRBJ2-2	NA	TRBV7-8	NA	TGTGCCAGCAGCTTAGCCTCCCGGACCGGGGAGCTGTTTTTT	CASSLASRTGELFF
TRBJ1-2	NA	TRBV19	NA	TGTGCCAGTAGTATAGAGGCCTTTGGAGGCCACTATGGCTACACCTTC	CASSIEAFGGHYGYTF
TRBJ2-7	NA	TRBV12-3/TRBV12-4	NA	TGTGCCAGCAGTTTTCACCAGCGGAACGAGCAGTACTTC	CASSFHQRNEQYF
TRBJ2-7	NA	TRBV3-1/TRBV3-2	NA	TGTGCCAGCAGTGTCAAATACGAGCAGTACTTC	CASSVKYEQYF
TRBJ2-2	NA	TRBV30	NA	TGTGCCTGGAGTAAAGGACATACAAGCGGGGAGCTGTTTTTT	CAWSKGHTSGELFF
TRBJ1-5	NA	TRBV7-6	NA	TGTGCCAGCAGCCCCGATGCAGGGATCAATCAGCCCCAGCATTTT	CASSPDAGINQPQHF
TRBJ2-2	NA	TRBV24-1	NA	TGTGCCACCAGTGACAGGGGGAACACCGGGGAGCTGTTTTTT	CATSDRGNTGELFF
TRBJ2-3	NA	TRBV24-1	NA	TGTGCCACCTCAATCGGCGGGCTCCCTCCAGATACGCAGTATTTT	CATSIGGLPPDTQYF